The 20 T cell receptor beta chains presented below share a single source sample, sequenced in a study of T-cell memory formation after mild COVID-19. Via MiXCR, TCRdb re-called the 5' RACE reads, giving one row per CDR3 protein. The sample has 250,000 to 350,000 distinct CDR3 sequences, roughly 15% seen once. Sequenced material: PBMCs or a T cell subset sorted from them (not recorded which). The receptors shown here come from a man between 18 and 29 years old who had mild COVID-19 (a few samples of this study predate the infection). Cell type and time point are not known.

The rearrangement links TRBV7-9 to TRBJ1-5, with D unresolved. V lost 10 bases and J 0 bases, leaving 7 bases between the germline ends. This CDR3 comprises 12 residues. Germline V gives CDR1 SEHNR, CDR2 FQNEAQ (reference sequence). In nucleotides, the CDR3 is TGTGCCACCACGTCTAGCAATCAGCCCCAGCATTTT. Translation gives CATTSSNQPQHF.

A few counts support this clonotype. The rearrangement joins TRBV7-2 to TRBJ1-6, with D possibly TRBD1 on 6 matching bases. The V end was cut by 5 bases, the J end by 10 bases, with 12 bases between. There are 13 residues in the CDR3. Germline CDR1 is SGHTA and CDR2 is FQGNSA. The CDR3 bases are TGTGCCAGCAGCCCAACAGGGAACTCACCCCTCCACTTT. Its translation is CASSPTGNSPLHF.

In this sample, this clonotype turned up a few times. The CDR3 reads CASSLMPATNEKLFF. Written as DNA, the CDR3 is TGTGCCAGCAGCTTAATGCCGGCAACTAATGAAAAACTGTTTTTT. The V gene is TRBV11-2, the J gene TRBJ1-4; no definite D call. Trimming stripped 2 bases from V and 0 bases from J, with 7 bases between. Germline V lookup: CDR1 SGHAT, CDR2 FQNNGV. The CDR3 is made up of 15 amino acids.

The CDR3 region has the DNA TGTGCCAGCAGCCCTTGGACCGCAGGAGGAAATGGCTACACCTTC. Its translation is CASSPWTAGGNGYTF. V is TRBV5-5 and J is TRBJ1-2; D uncertain. Germline V lookup: CDR1 SGHKS, CDR2 YYEKEE (reference sequence). Trimming stripped 4 bases from V and 6 bases from J, with 19 bases between. This CDR3 contains 15 residues.

This clonotype was observed many times. This chain links TRBV20-1 with TRBJ1-1; 7 bases line up with TRBD1. Germline CDR1 and CDR2: DFQATT and SNEGSKA (reference sequence). Unmatched junction bases numbered 6, after V lost 3 bases and J lost 2 bases. The CDR3 extends over 14 amino acids. The CDR3 DNA is TGCAGTGCTAGGCCAGGGGGGATCAACACTGAAGCTTTCTTT. This sequence encodes CSARPGGINTEAFF.

The J gene is TRBJ2-3, the V gene TRBV20-1; the D gene is possibly TRBD1 (6 bases). Trimming took off 4 bases at V and 2 bases at J, with 25 bases between the two ends. CDR1 DFQATT and CDR2 SNEGSKA come from the germline V gene (reference sequence). The CDR3 has 18 amino acids. This chain's CDR3 is CSANSPGTKWGPTDTQYF. For the CDR3, the DNA is TGCAGTGCTAATAGCCCAGGCACCAAATGGGGGCCCACAGATACGCAGTATTTT.

This chain links TRBV3-1 with TRBJ1-5; D is perhaps TRBD1 (5 bases). CDR1 and CDR2 from the germline V gene are LGHDT and YNNKEL (reference sequence). V was cut by 5 bases and J by 5 bases, with 13 bases left in between. The CDR3 is 14 residues long. CDR3 nucleotide sequence: TGTGCCAGCAGCGCTGGTGGGGGGGATCAGCCCCAGCATTTT. Translation: CASSAGGGDQPQHF.

This clonotype was picked up a small number of times. The chain uses TRBV30 and TRBJ2-7, with D possibly being TRBD1 (6 bases). Germline CDR1 and CDR2: GTSNPN and SVGIG (reference sequence). Trimming pared 3 bases from V and 4 bases from J, leaving 10 bases between. The CDR3 extends over 12 amino acids. The CDR3 nucleotides are TGTGCCTGGAGCCCCGACAGGTACGAGCAGTACTTC. Residues: CAWSPDRYEQYF.

This clonotype was picked up a small number of times. The chain joins TRBV6-1 to TRBJ1-6, with D possibly matching TRBD1 (5 bases). In germline, CDR1 is MNHNS, CDR2 SASEGT. Trimming pared 6 bases from V and 5 bases from J, leaving 17 bases between. The CDR3 length is 16 residues. Here the CDR3 DNA reads TGTGCCAGCAGGCGGTCCCGAGGGGCAGATAATTCACCCCTCCACTTT. This sequence encodes CASRRSRGADNSPLHF.

In its sample, this clonotype was seen a few times. The genes are TRBV5-1 and TRBJ1-6; 7 bases fit TRBD1. Looked up from germline, CDR1 is SGHRS and CDR2 is YFSETQ. The CDR3 sequence is 14 residues long. After removal of 6 bases from V and 5 bases from J, the junction contained 5 bases not matched to a gene. The CDR3 sequence: CASNNGTDNSPLHF. Written as DNA, the CDR3 is TGCGCCAGCAACAACGGGACAGATAATTCACCCCTCCACTTT.

Comments on this clonotype: Mismatch with germline at one junction end may stem from a read error. The rearrangement uses TRBV19 and TRBJ1-6; perhaps TRBD1 as D (6 bases). The CDR3 has 15 amino acids. Germline CDR1 reads LNHDA; CDR2 reads SQIVND (reference sequence). DNA of the CDR3: TGTGCCAGTAGTGGTACAGGGTCTCGGGATTCACCCCTCAACTTT. As protein: CASSGTGSRDSPLNF.

The chain recombines TRBV5-1 with TRBJ2-5, with D perhaps matching TRBD1 (5 bases). CDR3 length: 14 amino acids. V lost 5 bases and J lost 2, with 13 bases in between. Germline V gene data show CDR1 as SGHRS and CDR2 as YFSETQ. For the CDR3, the DNA is TGCGCCAGCAGGGGGATGACAGTGCAAGAGACCCAGTACTTC. This encodes CASRGMTVQETQYF.

This clonotype was seen a few times. The V gene is TRBV5-5, the J gene TRBJ1-1, with D unresolved. The CDR3 spans 15 residues. Trimming removed 1 base at V and 1 base at J, with 11 bases between. The germline CDR1 and CDR2 sequences are SGHKS and YYEKEE (reference sequence). This CDR3 reads CASSLFRGSNTEAFF. CDR3 DNA: TGTGCCAGCAGCTTGTTCCGTGGATCGAACACTGAAGCTTTCTTT. The full variable domain, completed using reference TRBV5-5 and TRBJ1-1, is DAGVTQSPTHLIKTRGQQVTLRCSPISGHKSVSWYQQVLGQGPQFIFQYYEKEERGRGNFPDRFSARQFPNYSSELNVNALLLGDSALYLCASSLFRGSNTEAFFGQGTRLTVV.

The chain couples TRBV4-3 to TRBJ2-5; 8 bases agree with TRBD2. Germline V gene lookup returns CDR1 LGHNA and CDR2 YSLEER. The J segment lost 5 bases and the V segment lost 2 bases, leaving 4 bases of the junction unmatched. The CDR3 sequence is 14 residues long. The DNA of the CDR3 is TGCGCCAGCAGCCAACGGGGGGGCGCGGAGACCCAGTACTTC. Its protein is CASSQRGGAETQYF.

This chain links TRBV28 with TRBJ2-3; D might be TRBD1 or TRBD2, each matching 6 bases. The CDR3 length is 17 residues. Germline assignment: CDR1 MDHEN and CDR2 SYDVKM. Trimming stripped 7 bases from V and 2 bases from J, with 22 bases between. CDR3 loop: CASKGGQNGGNTDTQYF. CDR3 in DNA: TGTGCCAGCAAAGGGGGGCAGAACGGGGGCAACACAGATACGCAGTATTTT.

This sequence joins TRBV7-8 and TRBJ2-7; TRBD2 matches 9 bases. Germline CDR1 reads SGHVS; CDR2 reads FQNEAQ. V dropped 0 bases and J dropped 6; count of bases not matched to a gene: 3. This CDR3 has 14 residues. CDR3 coding DNA: TGTGCCAGCAGCTTAGCCGGGACTAGCCGCGAGCAGTACTTC. Translation gives CASSLAGTSREQYF. Drawing the rest from reference TRBV7-8 and TRBJ2-7, the complete variable domain is GAGVSQSPRYKVAKRGQDVALRCDPISGHVSLFWYQQALGQGPEFLTYFQNEAQLDKSGLPSDRFFAERPEGSVSTLKIQRTQQEDSAVYLCASSLAGTSREQYFGPGTRLTVT.

This clonotype was observed a handful of times. This chain uses TRBV6-5 with TRBJ2-4; TRBD2 might be the D (5 bases). The V and J ends lost 6 bases and 0 bases respectively, with 18 bases between them. This CDR3 has 17 residues. Germline values: CDR1 MNHEY, CDR2 SVGAGI. CDR3 protein: CASSRRGSGIAKNIQYF. DNA for the CDR3: TGTGCCAGCAGCCGACGTGGATCGGGGATAGCCAAAAACATTCAGTACTTC.

This clonotype was found a few times. The V gene is TRBV12-3 or TRBV12-4, the J gene TRBJ2-7; 7 positions match TRBD2. This CDR3 spans 14 amino acids. V gave up 6 bases and J gave up 5 bases; unmatched junction bases: 10. CDR3 loop: CASRLGGGPNEQYF. The CDR3 DNA is TGTGCCAGCAGACTGGGGGGAGGGCCGAACGAGCAGTACTTC.

This clonotype was counted between two and nine times. The CDR3 loop is CASSKVEVLSDNEQFF. The CDR3 nucleotides are TGTGCCAGCAGCAAAGTCGAGGTCCTAAGTGATAATGAGCAGTTCTTC. The V gene is TRBV21-1, the J gene TRBJ2-1. TRBV21-1 is an annotated pseudogene. The CDR3 runs 16 residues.

This clonotype was seen a few times. The V and J genes are TRBV11-2 and TRBJ1-6; the match to TRBD1 covers 12 bases. Germline CDR1 reads SGHAT; CDR2 reads FQNNGV. Losses at the gene ends were 1 base for V and 9 bases for J; bases not matched to a gene: 7. The CDR3 contains 17 residues. CDR3 protein: CASSLVPGQGAVSPLHF. CDR3 DNA sequence: TGTGCCAGCAGCTTAGTCCCGGGACAGGGGGCCGTTTCACCCCTCCACTTT.